Listed below are T cell receptor beta chains from one sample, sequenced in a study of blood T cell repertoires in COVID-19. Repertoires were generated with immunoSEQ multiplex PCR, while TCRdb's copy carries only in-frame clones and drops some. Of 300,000 to 350,000 clones listed, approximately 91% are singletons. Material: peripheral blood. All receptors derive from a woman aged 65 to 85 with COVID-19, enrolled during active disease. The CDR3 runs from the conserved cysteine through the conserved F or W. The D gene is left open where the match is weak.

V gene: TRBV2; D gene: TRBD1; CDR3 protein: CASSPGTEVYGYTF
V gene: TRBV5-4; D gene: TRBD2; CDR3 protein: CASRRGTSGGKGTDTQYF
V gene: TRBV7-9; D gene: TRBD1; CDR3 protein: CASSWAPLGQGPGTQYF
V gene: TRBV9; D gene: TRBD1; CDR3 protein: CASSEGRGVNQPQHF
V gene: TRBV25-1; D gene: -; CDR3 protein: CASRTPENTEAFF
V gene: TRBV19; D gene: -; CDR3 protein: CASSPARGESPLHF
V gene: TRBV4-3; D gene: -; CDR3 protein: CASSQSLYNSPLHF
V gene: TRBV15; D gene: TRBD1; CDR3 protein: CATSSRDRGLRTEAFF
V gene: TRBV27; D gene: -; CDR3 protein: CASSLSSEESYNSPLHF
V gene: TRBV18; D gene: TRBD1; CDR3 protein: CASSVGQGITEAFF
V gene: TRBV6-5; D gene: -; CDR3 protein: CASSSNYEQYF
V gene: TRBV3-1/TRBV3-2; D gene: TRBD2; CDR3 protein: CASSPRAGGPLEYFLTQETQYF
V gene: TRBV7-2; D gene: -; CDR3 protein: CASSPQYNEQFF
V gene: TRBV6-5; D gene: TRBD1; CDR3 protein: CASSTGTGSYDGYTF
V gene: TRBV27; D gene: -; CDR3 protein: CASSLFGGRAETQYF
V gene: TRBV27; D gene: TRBD2; CDR3 protein: CASSLTSGNNEQFF
V gene: TRBV24-1; D gene: TRBD1; CDR3 protein: CATSITGAYGYTF
V gene: TRBV6-5; D gene: -; CDR3 protein: CASSYSKGTLFGYTF
V gene: TRBV28; D gene: TRBD1; CDR3 protein: CASRPGTGIYEQYF
V gene: TRBV6-5; D gene: -; CDR3 protein: CASSSLGGGLNQPQHF
V gene: TRBV20-1; D gene: -; CDR3 protein: CSASPQLLNTEAFF
V gene: TRBV7-2; D gene: -; CDR3 protein: CASSNPTVANYGYTF
V gene: TRBV7-2; D gene: TRBD1; CDR3 protein: CASSLGQGFETQYF
V gene: TRBV27; D gene: -; CDR3 protein: CASSLVAGWETQYF
V gene: TRBV7-9; D gene: -; CDR3 protein: CASSLSGPGNTIYF
V gene: TRBV18; D gene: -; CDR3 protein: CASSPTRNYGYTF
V gene: TRBV5-5; D gene: -; CDR3 protein: CASSHSNRVSQPQHF
V gene: TRBV12-3/TRBV12-4; D gene: TRBD1; CDR3 protein: CASNLDRQETQYF
V gene: TRBV5-4; D gene: -; CDR3 protein: CASSPSGLHYEQYF
V gene: TRBV30; D gene: -; CDR3 protein: CAWSVPGLNTEAFF
V gene: TRBV10-1; D gene: TRBD1; CDR3 protein: CASSQGGTDTQYF
V gene: TRBV13; D gene: TRBD2; CDR3 protein: CASSTGGAYEQFF
V gene: TRBV30; D gene: -; CDR3 protein: CAWNGGDNSPLHF
V gene: TRBV14; D gene: TRBD2; CDR3 protein: CASSWGLAGAAFEWYF
V gene: TRBV2; D gene: -; CDR3 protein: CASRIQVLTYEQYF
V gene: TRBV3-1/TRBV3-2; D gene: -; CDR3 protein: CASSQDRAGTIYEQYF
V gene: TRBV19; D gene: -; CDR3 protein: CASSITGQETQYF
V gene: TRBV28; D gene: -; CDR3 protein: CASHRRGYNEQFF
V gene: TRBV7-3; D gene: TRBD1; CDR3 protein: CASSLMGQGSTDTQYF
V gene: TRBV2; D gene: TRBD2; CDR3 protein: CASSPGGLYTDTQYF
V gene: TRBV7-9; D gene: -; CDR3 protein: CASSLGGEATEAFF
V gene: TRBV6-5; D gene: -; CDR3 protein: CASSYSRWASNEKLFF
V gene: TRBV5-1; D gene: TRBD1; CDR3 protein: CASSPAGTGNEKLFF
V gene: TRBV2; D gene: -; CDR3 protein: CASSGRQDHQPQHF
V gene: TRBV12-3/TRBV12-4; D gene: -; CDR3 protein: CASSLSKTGGYTF